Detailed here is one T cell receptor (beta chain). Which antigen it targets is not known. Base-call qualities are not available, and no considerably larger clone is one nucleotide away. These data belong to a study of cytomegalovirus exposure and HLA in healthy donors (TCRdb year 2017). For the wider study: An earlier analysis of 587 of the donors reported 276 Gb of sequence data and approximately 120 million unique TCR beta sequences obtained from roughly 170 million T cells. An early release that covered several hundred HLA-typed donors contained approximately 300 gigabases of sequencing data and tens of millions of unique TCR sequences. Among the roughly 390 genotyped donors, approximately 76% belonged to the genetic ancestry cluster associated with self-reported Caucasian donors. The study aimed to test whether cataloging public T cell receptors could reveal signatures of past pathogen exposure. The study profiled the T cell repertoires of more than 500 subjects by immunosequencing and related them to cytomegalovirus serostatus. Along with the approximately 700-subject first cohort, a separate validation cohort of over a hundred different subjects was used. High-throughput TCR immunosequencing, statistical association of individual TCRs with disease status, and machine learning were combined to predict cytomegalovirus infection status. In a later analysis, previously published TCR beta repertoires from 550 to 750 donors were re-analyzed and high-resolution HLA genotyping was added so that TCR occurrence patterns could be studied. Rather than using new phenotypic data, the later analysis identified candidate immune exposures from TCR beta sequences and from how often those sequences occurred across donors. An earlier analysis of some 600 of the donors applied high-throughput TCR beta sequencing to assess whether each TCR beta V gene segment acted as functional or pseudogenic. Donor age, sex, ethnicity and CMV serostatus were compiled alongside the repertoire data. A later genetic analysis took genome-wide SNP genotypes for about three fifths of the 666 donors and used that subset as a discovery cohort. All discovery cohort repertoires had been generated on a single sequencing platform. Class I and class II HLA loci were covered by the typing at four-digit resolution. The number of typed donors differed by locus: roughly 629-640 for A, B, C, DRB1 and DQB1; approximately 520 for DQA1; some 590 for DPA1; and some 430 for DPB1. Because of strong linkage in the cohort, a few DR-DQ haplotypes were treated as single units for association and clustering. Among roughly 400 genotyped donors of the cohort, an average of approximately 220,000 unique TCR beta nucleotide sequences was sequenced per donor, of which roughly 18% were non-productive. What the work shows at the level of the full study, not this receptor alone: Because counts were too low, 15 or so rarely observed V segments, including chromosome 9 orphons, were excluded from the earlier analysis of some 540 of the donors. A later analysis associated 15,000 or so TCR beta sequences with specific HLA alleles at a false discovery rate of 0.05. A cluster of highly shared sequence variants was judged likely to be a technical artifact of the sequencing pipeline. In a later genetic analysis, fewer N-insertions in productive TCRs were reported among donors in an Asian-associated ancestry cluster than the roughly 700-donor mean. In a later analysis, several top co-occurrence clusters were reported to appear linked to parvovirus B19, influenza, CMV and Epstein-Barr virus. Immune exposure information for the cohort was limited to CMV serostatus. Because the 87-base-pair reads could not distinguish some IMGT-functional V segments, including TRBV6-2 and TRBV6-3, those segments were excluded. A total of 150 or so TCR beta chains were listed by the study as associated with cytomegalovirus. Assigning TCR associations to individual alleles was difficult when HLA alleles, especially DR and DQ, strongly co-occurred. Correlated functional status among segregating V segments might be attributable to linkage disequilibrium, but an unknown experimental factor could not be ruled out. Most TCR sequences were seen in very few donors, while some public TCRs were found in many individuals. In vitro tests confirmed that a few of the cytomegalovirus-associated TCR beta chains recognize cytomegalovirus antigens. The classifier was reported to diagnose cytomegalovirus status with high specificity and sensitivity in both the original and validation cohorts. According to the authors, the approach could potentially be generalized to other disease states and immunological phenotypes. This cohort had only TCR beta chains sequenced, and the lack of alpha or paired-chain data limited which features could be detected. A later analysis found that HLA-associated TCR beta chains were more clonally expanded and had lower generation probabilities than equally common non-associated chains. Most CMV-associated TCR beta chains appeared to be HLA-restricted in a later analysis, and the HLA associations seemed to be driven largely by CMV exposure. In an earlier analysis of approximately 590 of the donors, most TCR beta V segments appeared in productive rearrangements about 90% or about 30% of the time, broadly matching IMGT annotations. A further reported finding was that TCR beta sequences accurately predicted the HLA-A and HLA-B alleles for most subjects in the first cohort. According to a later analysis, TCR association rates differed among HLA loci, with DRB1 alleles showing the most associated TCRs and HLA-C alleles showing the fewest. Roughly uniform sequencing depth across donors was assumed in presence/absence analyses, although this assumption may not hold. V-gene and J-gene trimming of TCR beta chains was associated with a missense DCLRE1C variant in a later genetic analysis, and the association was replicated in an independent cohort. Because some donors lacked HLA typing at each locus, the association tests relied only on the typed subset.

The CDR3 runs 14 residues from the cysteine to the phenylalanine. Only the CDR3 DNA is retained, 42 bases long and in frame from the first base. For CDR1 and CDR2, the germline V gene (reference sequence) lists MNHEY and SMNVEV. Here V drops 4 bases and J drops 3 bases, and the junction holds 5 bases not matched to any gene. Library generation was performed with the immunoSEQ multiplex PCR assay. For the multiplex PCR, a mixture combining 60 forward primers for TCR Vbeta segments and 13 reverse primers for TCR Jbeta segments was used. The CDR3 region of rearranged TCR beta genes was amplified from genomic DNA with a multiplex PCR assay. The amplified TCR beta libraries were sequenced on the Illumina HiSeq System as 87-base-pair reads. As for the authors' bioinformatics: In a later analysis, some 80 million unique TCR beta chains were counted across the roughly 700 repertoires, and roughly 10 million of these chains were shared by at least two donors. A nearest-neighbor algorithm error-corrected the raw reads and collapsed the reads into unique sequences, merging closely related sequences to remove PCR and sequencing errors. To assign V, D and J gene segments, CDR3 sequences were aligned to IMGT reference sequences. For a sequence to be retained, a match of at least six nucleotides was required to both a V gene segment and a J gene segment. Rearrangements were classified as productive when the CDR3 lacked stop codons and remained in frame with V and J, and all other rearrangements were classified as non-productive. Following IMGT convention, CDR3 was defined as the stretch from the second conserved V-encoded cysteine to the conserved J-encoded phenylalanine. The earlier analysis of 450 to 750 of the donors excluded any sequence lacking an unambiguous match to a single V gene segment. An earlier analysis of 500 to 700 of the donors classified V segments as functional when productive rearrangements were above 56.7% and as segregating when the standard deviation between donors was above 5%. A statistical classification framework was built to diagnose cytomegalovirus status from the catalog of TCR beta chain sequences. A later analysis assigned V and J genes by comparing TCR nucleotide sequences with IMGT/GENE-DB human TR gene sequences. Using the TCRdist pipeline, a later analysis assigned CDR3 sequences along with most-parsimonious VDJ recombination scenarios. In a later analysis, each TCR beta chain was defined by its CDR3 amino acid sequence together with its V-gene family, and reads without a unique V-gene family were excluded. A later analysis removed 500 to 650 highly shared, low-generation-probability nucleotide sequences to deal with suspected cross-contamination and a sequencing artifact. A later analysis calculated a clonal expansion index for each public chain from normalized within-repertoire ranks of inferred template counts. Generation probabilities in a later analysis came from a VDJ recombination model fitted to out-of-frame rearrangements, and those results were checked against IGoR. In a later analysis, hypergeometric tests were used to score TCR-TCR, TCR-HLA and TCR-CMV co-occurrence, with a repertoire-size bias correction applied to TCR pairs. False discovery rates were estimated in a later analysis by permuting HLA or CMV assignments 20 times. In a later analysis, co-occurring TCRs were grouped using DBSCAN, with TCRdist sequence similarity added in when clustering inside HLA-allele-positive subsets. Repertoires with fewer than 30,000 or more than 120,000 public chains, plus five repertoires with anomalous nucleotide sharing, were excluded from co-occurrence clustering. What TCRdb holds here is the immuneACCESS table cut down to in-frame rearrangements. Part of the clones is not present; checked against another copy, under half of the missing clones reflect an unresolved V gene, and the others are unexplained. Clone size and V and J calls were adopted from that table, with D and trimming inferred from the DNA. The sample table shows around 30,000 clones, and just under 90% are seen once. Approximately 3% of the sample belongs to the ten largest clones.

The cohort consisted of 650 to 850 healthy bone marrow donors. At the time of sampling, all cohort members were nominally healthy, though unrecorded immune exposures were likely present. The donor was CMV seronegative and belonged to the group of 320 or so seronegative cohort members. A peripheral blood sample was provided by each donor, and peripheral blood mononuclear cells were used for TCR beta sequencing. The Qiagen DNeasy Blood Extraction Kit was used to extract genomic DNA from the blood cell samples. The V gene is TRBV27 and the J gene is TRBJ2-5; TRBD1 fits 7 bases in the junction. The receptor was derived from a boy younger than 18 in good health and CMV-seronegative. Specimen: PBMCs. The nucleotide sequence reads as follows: TGTGCCAGCAGTTCCCTCGGGACAGAAGAGACCCAGTACTTC. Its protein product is CASSSLGTEETQYF.